This T cell receptor (beta chain) derives from a study of B cell selection in AIRE deficiency. Regulatory T cells were sorted as CD4+CD25hiCD127low/negative cells. In regard to this clone: Its specificity is not known.

Study-level findings and limits: Only 8.5% to 9.5% of some 3,300 shared Treg sequences were patient-specific; roughly 30% healthy-specific.

TCRdb keeps only in-frame clones here, not all; method: immunoSEQ multiplex PCR. The repertoire holds around 22,000 clones, with around 90% as singletons. Trimming stripped 4 bases from V and 2 bases from J, with 11 bases between. Germline values: CDR1 MNHEY, CDR2 SVGAGI. The length of the CDR3 is 14 residues. This sequence joins TRBV6-5 and TRBJ1-1; no clear D. Sequencing used CD4+CD25+ Tregs sorted from PBMCs. This clonotype was obtained from a human donor in good health. In DNA form, the CDR3 reads TGTGCCAGCAGTTTTCCGTCCCCCAACACTGAAGCTTTCTTT. It codes for CASSFPSPNTEAFF.